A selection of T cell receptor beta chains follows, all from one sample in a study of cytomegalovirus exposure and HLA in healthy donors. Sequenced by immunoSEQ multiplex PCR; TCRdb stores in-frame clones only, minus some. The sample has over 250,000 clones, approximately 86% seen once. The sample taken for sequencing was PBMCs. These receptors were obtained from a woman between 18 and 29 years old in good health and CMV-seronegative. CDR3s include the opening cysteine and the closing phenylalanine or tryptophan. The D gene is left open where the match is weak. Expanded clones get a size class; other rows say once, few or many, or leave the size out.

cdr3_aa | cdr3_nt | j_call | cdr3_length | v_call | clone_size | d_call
CASSQEVGAGARDTQYF | TGCGCCAGCAGCCAAGAGGTGGGGGCGGGGGCAAGAGATACGCAGTATTTT | TRBJ2-3 | 17 | TRBV4-3 | NA | NA
CASSLPAGVNTGELFF | TGTGCCAGCAGTTTACCGGCAGGGGTGAACACCGGGGAGCTGTTTTTT | TRBJ2-2 | 16 | TRBV28 | NA | NA
CASSPGQHSYNEQFF | TGTGCCAGCTCACCGGGACAGCACTCCTACAATGAGCAGTTCTTC | TRBJ2-1 | 15 | TRBV18 | NA | TRBD1
CASSPDSDGYTF | TGCGCCAGCAGCCCGGACAGTGACGGCTACACCTTC | TRBJ1-2 | 12 | TRBV5-1 | NA | NA
CASSLSGGDLFF | TGCGCCAGCAGCTTGTCGGGGGGCGATTTGTTTTTT | TRBJ1-4 | 12 | TRBV5-1 | NA | NA
CASSFSRTSTEQFF | TGTGCCAGCAGTTTTTCTAGGACTAGCACCGAGCAGTTCTTC | TRBJ2-1 | 14 | TRBV11-2 | NA | TRBD2
CASSLGHLYEQYF | TGTGCCAGCAGTTTAGGACACCTCTACGAGCAGTACTTC | TRBJ2-7 | 13 | TRBV6-5 | NA | NA
CASSRDRLHTDTQYF | TGCGCCAGCAGCCGGGACAGGTTACACACAGATACGCAGTATTTT | TRBJ2-3 | 15 | TRBV4-3 | NA | TRBD1
CASSFITQGMEPYEQYF | TGTGCCAGCAGTTTTATCACCCAGGGCATGGAACCCTACGAGCAGTACTTC | TRBJ2-7 | 17 | TRBV28 | NA | NA
CASSLAFNLRNTIYF | TGTGCCAGCAGCTTAGCATTTAATTTGAGGAACACCATATATTTT | TRBJ1-3 | 15 | TRBV11-2 | NA | NA
CASSIQADLYEQYF | TGTGCCAGTAGTATTCAGGCCGACCTTTACGAGCAGTACTTC | TRBJ2-7 | 14 | TRBV19 | NA | NA
CAWSPDRETDTQYF | TGTGCCTGGAGTCCAGACAGGGAGACAGATACGCAGTATTTT | TRBJ2-3 | 14 | TRBV30 | NA | TRBD1
CASSLPRRGQRLNEQFF | TGTGCCAGCAGCCTCCCTCGTCGTGGACAGAGACTCAATGAGCAGTTCTTC | TRBJ2-1 | 17 | TRBV7-9 | NA | NA
CASSGGTGVSYEQYF | TGTGCCAGCAGCGGAGGGACGGGCGTCTCCTACGAGCAGTACTTC | TRBJ2-7 | 15 | TRBV7-8 | NA | NA
CASSLREGRNEQFF | TGTGCCAGCAGTTTGAGGGAGGGGCGGAATGAGCAGTTCTTC | TRBJ2-1 | 14 | TRBV28 | NA | TRBD2
CSVDPRNTGELFF | TGCAGCGTTGACCCCAGAAACACCGGGGAGCTGTTTTTT | TRBJ2-2 | 13 | TRBV29-1 | NA | NA
CASSFSGTGGILNTIYF | TGCGCCAGCAGCTTCTCCGGGACAGGGGGAATTTTAAACACCATATATTTT | TRBJ1-3 | 17 | TRBV5-1 | NA | TRBD1
CAWSHDRGWNTEAFF | TGTGCCTGGAGTCATGACAGGGGATGGAACACTGAAGCTTTCTTT | TRBJ1-1 | 15 | TRBV30 | NA | TRBD1
CASSLAPGQGNTGELFF | TGTGCCAGCAGCTTAGCGCCGGGACAGGGTAACACCGGGGAGCTGTTTTTT | TRBJ2-2 | 17 | TRBV7-2 | NA | TRBD1
CASSPRGAAGANVLTF | TGTGCCAGCAGCCCCAGGGGGGCGGCTGGGGCCAACGTCCTGACTTTC | TRBJ2-6 | 16 | TRBV11-3 | NA | NA
CASSSPGAGANVLTF | TGTGCCAGTTCCTCCCCCGGGGCTGGGGCCAACGTCCTGACTTTC | TRBJ2-6 | 15 | TRBV19 | NA | NA
CASSQDATVPWVGYTF | TGCGCCAGCAGCCAAGATGCAACAGTACCCTGGGTCGGCTACACCTTC | TRBJ1-2 | 16 | TRBV4-3 | NA | NA
CASSLSGGDTEAFF | TGTGCCAGCAGCTTATCAGGGGGTGACACTGAAGCTTTCTTT | TRBJ1-1 | 14 | TRBV11-2 | NA | TRBD1
CAWSVSFNQPQHF | TGTGCCTGGAGTGTAAGCTTCAATCAGCCCCAGCATTTT | TRBJ1-5 | 13 | TRBV30 | NA | NA
CASSSDSPGQPQHF | TGTGCCAGCAGTTCCGACAGTCCCGGTCAGCCCCAGCATTTT | TRBJ1-5 | 14 | TRBV28 | many | NA
CASSEGETNYGYTF | TGTGCCAGCAGTGAAGGAGAGACTAACTATGGCTACACCTTC | TRBJ1-2 | 14 | TRBV2 | NA | NA
CASSPRTGEGYGETQYF | TGTGCCAGCTCACCTCGGACAGGGGAAGGTTACGGCGAGACCCAGTACTTC | TRBJ2-5 | 17 | TRBV18 | NA | TRBD1